The 4 T cell receptor beta chains listed next were all sequenced from one sample in a study of shared clonotypes between healthy human individuals. Produced via immunoSEQ multiplex PCR; TCRdb's table is partial and in-frame only. The sample holds just over 2,000,000 clones; 85% to 95% are singletons and the top ten take about 0.13%. Material: naive CD4+ T cells sorted from blood. Subset: CD45RA+ positively selected. These receptors were collected from a man between 18 and 29 years old in good health.

V and J are TRBV6-4 and TRBJ1-4; no clear D. V gave up 4 bases and J gave up 4 bases, with 7 bases separating them. The CDR3 has 13 amino acids. Germline V gene sequence: CDR1 MRHNA, CDR2 SNTAGT. As DNA, the CDR3 is TGTGCCAGCAGTGTGCAGCTTAATGAAAAACTGTTTTTT. Protein product: CASSVQLNEKLFF.

V gene TRBV7-3 combines with J gene TRBJ2-7; no firm D call. Germline CDR1 SGHTA, CDR2 FQGTGA. V was shortened by 9 bases and J by 2 bases, with 20 bases between the two germline ends. The CDR3 covers 15 residues. DNA for the CDR3: TGTGCCAGTACCTTTTCGGGTGCTCTAACCTACGAGCAGTACTTC. Protein product: CASTFSGALTYEQYF.

This clone turned up a few times. The sample contains more than one DNA sequence encoding this CDR3. V and J are TRBV7-2 and TRBJ2-1; 7 bases line up with TRBD2. The CDR3 runs to 15 residues. Germline CDR1 and CDR2: SGHTA and FQGNSA. Germline trimming cut 0 bases from V and 2 bases from J; bases unmatched to any gene: 1. The CDR3 spells CASSLAGGAYNEQFF. CDR3 bases: TGTGCCAGCAGCTTAGCGGGAGGGGCCTACAATGAGCAGTTCTTC.

This rearrangement joins TRBV5-4 to TRBJ1-6, with 9 bases fitting TRBD1. Germline V lookup: CDR1 SGHNT, CDR2 YYREEE (reference sequence). The CDR3 covers 14 residues. V gave up 4 bases and J gave up 8 bases; unmatched junction bases: 4. The CDR3: CASSLRQGDSPLHF. The CDR3, as DNA: TGTGCCAGCAGCCTAAGACAGGGGGATTCACCCCTCCACTTT.